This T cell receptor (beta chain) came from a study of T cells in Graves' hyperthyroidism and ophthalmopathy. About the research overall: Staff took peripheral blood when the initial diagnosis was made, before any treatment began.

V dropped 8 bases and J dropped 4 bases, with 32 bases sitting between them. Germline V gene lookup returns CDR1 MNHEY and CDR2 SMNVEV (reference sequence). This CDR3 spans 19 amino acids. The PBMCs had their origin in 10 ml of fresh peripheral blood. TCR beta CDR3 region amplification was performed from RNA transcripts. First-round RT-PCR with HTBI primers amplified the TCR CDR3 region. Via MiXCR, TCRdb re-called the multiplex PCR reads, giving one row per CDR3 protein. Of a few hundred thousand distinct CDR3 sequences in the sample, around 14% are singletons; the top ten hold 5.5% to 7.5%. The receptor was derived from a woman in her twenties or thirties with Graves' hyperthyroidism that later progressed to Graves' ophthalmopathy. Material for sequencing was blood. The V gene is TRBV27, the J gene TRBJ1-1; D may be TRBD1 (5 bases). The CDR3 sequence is CASVTLSRLNQGRSTEAFF. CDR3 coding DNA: TGTGCCAGCGTAACACTCAGTCGGTTAAACCAGGGAAGGAGCACTGAAGCTTTCTTT.